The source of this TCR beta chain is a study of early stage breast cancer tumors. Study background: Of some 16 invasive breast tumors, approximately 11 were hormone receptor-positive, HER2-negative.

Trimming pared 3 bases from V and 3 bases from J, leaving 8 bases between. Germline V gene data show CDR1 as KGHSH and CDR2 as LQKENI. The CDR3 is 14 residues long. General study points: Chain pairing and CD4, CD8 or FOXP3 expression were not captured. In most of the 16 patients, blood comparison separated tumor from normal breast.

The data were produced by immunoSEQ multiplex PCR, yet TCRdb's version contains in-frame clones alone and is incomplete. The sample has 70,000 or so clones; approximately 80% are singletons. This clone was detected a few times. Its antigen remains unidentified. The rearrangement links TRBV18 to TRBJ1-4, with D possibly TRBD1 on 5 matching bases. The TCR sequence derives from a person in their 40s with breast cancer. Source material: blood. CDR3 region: CASSPDSSNEKLFF. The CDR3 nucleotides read TGTGCCAGCTCACCTGACAGTTCTAATGAAAAACTGTTTTTT.